Given below is one T cell receptor beta chain in context. These data are taken from a study of shared clonotypes between healthy human individuals. The study separated CD4+ cells into CD45RA+ naive and CD45RA-negative memory subsets. Replicate PCRs run on sorted subsets employed approximately 0.2 ug DNA, around 27,000 T cell genomes. Method: immunoSEQ multiplex PCR; TCRdb's copy keeps in-frame clones and lacks some. The data show under 2,500,000 clones, under 97% seen once. The length of the CDR3 is 14 residues. In germline, CDR1 is SGHRS, CDR2 YFSETQ. V lost 3 bases and J 3 bases, leaving 9 bases between the germline ends.

The sample was naive CD4+ T cells sorted from blood. The subset here: CD45RA+ positively selected. V usage is TRBV5-1 and J usage is TRBJ1-4, with unresolved D. This receptor was taken from a man aged 18 to 29 in good health. CDR3 DNA sequence: TGCGCCAGCAGCTCCGACGGCTCTAATGAAAAACTGTTTTTT. It specifies CASSSDGSNEKLFF.